This entry lists 4 T cell receptor beta chains sequenced from one sample in a study of blood T cell repertoires in COVID-19. Generated by immunoSEQ multiplex PCR, the TCRdb table keeps only in-frame clones and is missing some. This sample has some 110,000 clones, with 75% to 90% found just once. The sample taken for sequencing was peripheral blood. The receptors here all came from a young man with acute or convalescent COVID-19.

The chain combines TRBV6-5 with TRBJ2-2; 9 bases match TRBD2. Unmatched junction bases numbered 9, after V lost 8 bases and J lost 5 bases. Germline lookup yields CDR1 MNHEY and CDR2 SVGAGI. The CDR3 runs 15 residues. The CDR3 sequence: CASWRRGGETGELFF. As DNA, the CDR3 is TGTGCCAGCTGGCGGCGGGGGGGCGAAACCGGGGAGCTGTTTTTT.

The rearrangement joins TRBV6-5 to TRBJ1-5; perhaps TRBD1 as D (5 bases). The CDR3 totals 13 residues. V shed 5 bases and J shed 5 bases, with 10 bases lying between them. Germline CDR1 and CDR2: MNHEY and SVGAGI. The CDR3 spells CASSTDRDQPQHF. Written as DNA, the CDR3 is TGTGCCAGCAGTACCGACAGAGATCAGCCCCAGCATTTT.

This clone has just a few counts. The CDR3 spells CASSVAARPEPDTQYF. The CDR3 bases are TGTGCCAGCAGCGTCGCAGCGCGTCCGGAGCCAGATACGCAGTATTTT. The chain carries TRBV9 and TRBJ2-3; D gene ambiguous. Germline V lookup: CDR1 SGDLS, CDR2 YYNGEE. The CDR3 has 16 amino acids. V was trimmed by 2 bases and J by 4 bases, leaving 17 bases between them.

This sequence joins TRBV3-1 (or the pseudogene TRBV3-2) and TRBJ1-6, with no clear D. The CDR3 length is 14 residues. Germline values: CDR1 LGHDT, CDR2 YNNKEL (reference sequence). The germline V and J ends were trimmed by 2 bases and 7 bases, with 9 bases remaining between them. For the CDR3, the DNA is TGTGCCAGCAGCCAAAAATACGGGAATTCACCCCTCCACTTT. Translating gives CASSQKYGNSPLHF.